This is a list of T cell receptor beta chains from one sample in a study of identical twins. MiXCR, run by TCRdb on the 5' RACE reads, gives a single entry per CDR3 protein. Among around 690,000 distinct CDR3 sequences listed, approximately 21% were seen once. This sample also belongs to another study, concerning T cells expressing NK-cell markers.

The specimen sequenced was PBMCs. The receptor source for this set is a woman aged 18-29 years in good health. CDR3s include the opening cysteine and the closing phenylalanine or tryptophan. The order of the fields is CDR3 protein, V gene, J gene, clone size. A clone size is listed for some rows: how often the clone was seen (once, few, many), or a class if it is expanded.

cdr3_aa: CASRGDLTDTQYF
v_call: TRBV12-3/TRBV12-4
j_call: TRBJ2-3
clone_size: -

cdr3_aa: CASSLVQEETQYF
v_call: TRBV5-6
j_call: TRBJ2-5
clone_size: -

cdr3_aa: CASSYRDRQFF
v_call: TRBV6-2/TRBV6-3
j_call: TRBJ2-1
clone_size: -

cdr3_aa: CASSPPPGAASYEQYF
v_call: TRBV7-2
j_call: TRBJ2-7
clone_size: few

cdr3_aa: CASSQVLLRSGPRHSGANVLTF
v_call: TRBV3-1
j_call: TRBJ2-6
clone_size: few

cdr3_aa: CACRTQGVGRSGANVLTF
v_call: TRBV3-1
j_call: TRBJ2-6
clone_size: -

cdr3_aa: CSASQGVAANEKLFF
v_call: TRBV20-1
j_call: TRBJ1-4
clone_size: -

cdr3_aa: CSQIPHNSNEKLFF
v_call: TRBV20-1
j_call: TRBJ1-4
clone_size: few

cdr3_aa: CASSPSRRVGYTF
v_call: TRBV12-3/TRBV12-4
j_call: TRBJ1-2
clone_size: -

cdr3_aa: CASSTRQGRHEQYF
v_call: TRBV5-4
j_call: TRBJ2-7
clone_size: -

cdr3_aa: CASSSLPGLAGGQFF
v_call: TRBV7-3
j_call: TRBJ2-1
clone_size: -

cdr3_aa: CASSYSIGAGNTGELFF
v_call: TRBV6-2/TRBV6-3
j_call: TRBJ2-2
clone_size: -

cdr3_aa: CASSFPPVAETQYF
v_call: TRBV12-3/TRBV12-4
j_call: TRBJ2-5
clone_size: -

cdr3_aa: CSVVSDRWTQYF
v_call: TRBV29-1
j_call: TRBJ2-5
clone_size: few

cdr3_aa: CASSVRGNEQYF
v_call: TRBV2
j_call: TRBJ2-7
clone_size: -